This T cell receptor (beta chain) was retrieved from a study of T cell changes during pregnancy in multiple sclerosis. Assay: immunoSEQ multiplex PCR; the TCRdb copy retains only in-frame clones and omits some. The table records roughly 70,000 clones, around 94% of them present only once. Germline loops: CDR1 MNHNY, CDR2 SVGAGI (reference sequence). This CDR3 has 16 residues. V lost 6 bases to trimming and J lost 5 bases; unmatched junction nucleotides: 11. This rearrangement joins TRBV6-6 to TRBJ2-5, with TRBD2 matching 11 bases. This sequence originates from a female donor with multiple sclerosis, enrolled in a pregnancy study. The specimen was peripheral blood, collected before pregnancy. The CDR3 DNA is TGTGCCAGCAGCCGAATAGCGGGAGGGTCTGGCGAGACCCAGTACTTC. Translated, it gives CASSRIAGGSGETQYF.